This paragraph reports one T cell receptor (beta chain). This entry is derived from a study of blood T cell repertoires in COVID-19. The assay was immunoSEQ multiplex PCR, and TCRdb's table has in-frame clones only and misses some. Of around 58,000 clones listed, 88% are singletons. Trimming took 1 base from V and 15 from J, leaving 13 bases between them. CDR1 SQVTM and CDR2 ANQGSEA come from the germline V gene. CDR3 length equals 11 residues. Specimen: peripheral blood. This clonotype was obtained from a woman aged 60-70 years with COVID-19, enrolled during active disease. The V gene is TRBV29-1, the J gene TRBJ2-1, with D tentatively TRBD1 (5 bases). The CDR3 region is CSVEAEVDRFF. The CDR3 nucleotides are TGCAGCGTTGAAGCTGAAGTCGACAGGTTCTTC.